Detailed here is one T cell receptor beta chain. The investigators amplified TCR beta CDR3 regions from RNA transcripts. The TCR CDR3 was amplified in a first-round RT-PCR using the HTBI primer set. TCRdb re-called the multiplex PCR reads with MiXCR, one entry per CDR3 protein. The data contain over 550,000 distinct CDR3 sequences, around 15% of them singletons. The data stem from a study of T cells in Graves' hyperthyroidism and ophthalmopathy. Germline CDR1 and CDR2: ENHRY and SYGVKD. The CDR3 sequence is 14 residues long. V lost 8 bases and J lost 2; bases outside the gene matches: 7. The TCR originated in a woman aged 18-30 years with Graves' hyperthyroidism. V and J are TRBV10-3 and TRBJ2-7; 9 nucleotides match TRBD1. The specimen sequenced was blood. CDR3 coding DNA: TGTGCCATCCGAATGGGACAGGGAACCTACGAGCAGTACTTC. This codes for CAIRMGQGTYEQYF.